This T cell receptor (beta chain) was captured in a study of a mutant IDH1 vaccine in newly diagnosed glioma. Study background: Vaccine dosing followed radiotherapy by 4-6 weeks, or accompanied temozolomide cycles. Weeks 35 and 47 hosted visits V12 and V13, respectively. Patients' prior therapy spanned radiotherapy, temozolomide, or both; most underwent both.

The table came from immunoSEQ multiplex PCR; TCRdb's copy has only in-frame clones and leaves some out. In the table there are almost 95,000 clones, just under 90% of which are singletons. Regarding this clone: The target antigen is unknown.

CDR3 length equals 15 residues. V lost 5 bases to trimming and J lost 7 bases; unmatched junction nucleotides: 7. Germline CDR1 and CDR2: MGHDK and SYGVNS. General study points: Vaccination induced immune responses in approximately 94% of patients.

As to time point: week 47, end of study. Each vaccine dose was 300 ug of mutant IDH1 20-mer peptide, with topical imiquimod. V and J are TRBV25-1 and TRBJ1-6, with TRBD1 matching over 8 bases. The receptor's source is a woman aged 50 to 60 with glioma. The sample here was PBMCs, taken from a glioma patient whose treatment included an IDH1 peptide vaccine. CDR3 DNA: TGTGCCAGCAGTCCCGACAGGGGATACAATTCACCCCTCCACTTT. Its translation is CASSPDRGYNSPLHF.